This TCR beta chain was sequenced in a study of beta chain features in type 1 diabetes. Expressed TCRB transcripts were sequenced after all isolated RNA was converted to cDNA. Method: immunoSEQ multiplex PCR; TCRdb's copy keeps in-frame clones and lacks some. The repertoire includes 970,000 or so clones, 15% to 20% of them detected once, and around 0.02% sits in the top ten. Using CD45RO/CCR7/CD25/CD127/CD95/CD27, CD4+ naive, central memory, regulatory and stem cell-like memory cells were sorted. V shed 4 bases and J shed 0 bases, with 6 bases lying between them. This CDR3 spans 13 amino acids. Per the germline V gene, CDR1 is MNHEY and CDR2 is SVGAGI.

Sequencing used naive CD4+ T cells from blood. The sequence came from a woman between 18 and 29 years old in good health. The rearrangement links TRBV6-5 to TRBJ1-2; tentatively, D is TRBD1 (6 bases). Written as DNA, the CDR3 is TGTGCCAGCAGTTGGGGGCCTAACTATGGCTACACCTTC. Protein product: CASSWGPNYGYTF.